These T cell receptor beta chains were read from a single sample in a study of shared T cell receptors in the human thymus. Profiled with immunoSEQ multiplex PCR; TCRdb holds only in-frame clones, not every one. The sample lists approximately 490,000 clones, approximately 78% occurring once. These records were also assigned to another study, of human thymus T cells.

Sequenced: thymocytes. The receptors derive from a boy in the first two years of life with a congenital heart defect. The CDR3 runs from the conserved cysteine through the conserved F or W. A D gene is named only where the DNA matches it firmly. Part of the rows lack a size; the others show once, few, many or a class for expanded clones.

NA	TRBV5-1	NA	TRBJ2-3	CASSTGTHTDTQYF	TGCGCCAGCAGCACCGGGACTCACACAGATACGCAGTATTTT
NA	TRBV14	NA	TRBJ1-2	CASSLRQNGYTF	TGTGCCAGCAGCCTTCGACAGAATGGCTACACCTTC
NA	TRBV5-1	TRBD1	TRBJ2-5	CASSSRTGGNQETQYF	TGCGCCAGCAGCTCCCGGACAGGGGGGAATCAAGAGACCCAGTACTTC
NA	TRBV5-6	TRBD1	TRBJ2-1	CASIMNRGRLSYNEQFF	TGTGCCAGCATTATGAACAGGGGACGCCTTTCCTACAATGAGCAGTTCTTC
NA	TRBV4-1	TRBD2	TRBJ2-3	CASSQGGREGNTDTQYF	TGCGCCAGCAGCCAAGGGGGGAGGGAGGGGAACACAGATACGCAGTATTTT
NA	TRBV4-3	TRBD2	TRBJ2-1	CASSQDGLAGTNEQFF	TGCGCCAGCAGCCAAGATGGACTAGCGGGCACCAATGAGCAGTTCTTC
NA	TRBV9	TRBD2	TRBJ2-7	CASSVDGGRGTYEQYF	TGTGCCAGCAGCGTAGATGGCGGGAGGGGCACCTACGAGCAGTACTTC
NA	TRBV9	TRBD2	TRBJ2-1	CASSASSGSMNEQFF	TGTGCCAGCAGCGCTTCTAGCGGGAGTATGAATGAGCAGTTCTTC
NA	TRBV6-1	TRBD1	TRBJ2-7	CASTTGTGDYEQYF	TGTGCCAGCACCACGGGGACAGGGGACTACGAGCAGTACTTC
NA	TRBV27	TRBD1	TRBJ2-7	CASSPTGTGAQTSSYEQYF	TGTGCCAGCAGCCCGACCGGGACAGGGGCTCAAACCAGCTCCTACGAGCAGTACTTC
NA	TRBV6-4	TRBD2	TRBJ2-3	CASSDGSLAGGRGTDTQYF	TGTGCCAGCAGTGACGGCTCACTAGCGGGAGGGCGTGGGACAGATACGCAGTATTTT
few	TRBV18	TRBD1	TRBJ1-3	CASSLTGPRSSGNTIYF	TGTGCCAGCTCACTGACAGGGCCACGATCCTCTGGAAACACCATATATTTT
NA	TRBV11-2	TRBD2	TRBJ2-7	CASSLDLGGGTYEQYF	TGTGCCAGCAGCTTAGATCTCGGGGGAGGGACCTACGAGCAGTACTTC
NA	TRBV25-1	NA	TRBJ2-2	CASSEYRARPNTGELFF	TGTGCCAGCAGTGAATACCGAGCTAGACCGAACACCGGGGAGCTGTTTTTT
few	TRBV6-6	TRBD2	TRBJ2-1	CASSPARGVNEQFF	TGTGCCAGCAGCCCCGCGCGGGGGGTCAATGAGCAGTTCTTC
NA	TRBV7-2	TRBD2	TRBJ2-7	CASSRLAGGQKGNEQYF	TGTGCCAGCAGCCGACTAGCGGGAGGGCAAAAGGGTAACGAGCAGTACTTC
NA	TRBV14	TRBD1	TRBJ2-7	CASSLNPGQSYEQYF	TGTGCCAGCAGCCTAAATCCGGGACAGAGCTACGAGCAGTACTTC
NA	TRBV7-9	TRBD1	TRBJ1-2	CASSSTGNYGYTF	TGTGCCAGCAGCTCGACAGGGAACTATGGCTACACCTTC
NA	TRBV19	TRBD1	TRBJ1-5	CASSMGDRGLYQPQHF	TGTGCCAGTAGTATGGGGGACAGGGGGCTGTATCAGCCCCAGCATTTT
NA	TRBV19	TRBD2	TRBJ2-2	CASTGLAGGKGGELFF	TGTGCCAGTACAGGACTAGCGGGAGGGAAGGGCGGGGAGCTGTTTTTT
NA	TRBV27	TRBD1	TRBJ1-1	CASSVHRGPGTEAFF	TGTGCCAGCAGTGTCCACAGGGGGCCGGGCACTGAAGCTTTCTTT
NA	TRBV28	NA	TRBJ1-1	CASNGGGQKNTEAFF	TGTGCCAGCAACGGCGGAGGGCAGAAAAACACTGAAGCTTTCTTT